Listed below are T cell receptor beta chains from one sample, sequenced in a study of T-cell memory formation after mild COVID-19. TCRdb re-called the 5' RACE reads with MiXCR, one entry per CDR3 protein. The sample carries 350,000 to 500,000 distinct CDR3 sequences, around a quarter recorded once. The material sequenced was PBMCs or a T cell subset sorted from them (not recorded which). These receptors were obtained from an adult woman who had mild COVID-19 (a few samples of this study predate the infection). Cell type and time point are not known. CDR3s include the opening cysteine and the closing phenylalanine or tryptophan. The order of the fields is CDR3 protein, V gene, J gene.

CDR3: CSAPRQGGTEAFF; V: TRBV20-1; J: TRBJ1-1
CDR3: CAWSTGAGQRSGYTF; V: TRBV30; J: TRBJ1-2
CDR3: CASSLVLAGVETQYF; V: TRBV12-3/TRBV12-4; J: TRBJ2-5
CDR3: CASSFGDRGGDTQYF; V: TRBV11-2; J: TRBJ2-3
CDR3: CASRGAGFDEQFF; V: TRBV5-5; J: TRBJ2-1
CDR3: CASSHPLVLAKNIQYF; V: TRBV4-1; J: TRBJ2-4
CDR3: CASSLGHSVEQFF; V: TRBV11-2; J: TRBJ2-1
CDR3: CSVGVVRRGTDTQYF; V: TRBV20-1; J: TRBJ2-3
CDR3: CASALTGAMNTEAFF; V: TRBV19; J: TRBJ1-1
CDR3: CAIKGGTSTDTQYF; V: TRBV10-3; J: TRBJ2-3
CDR3: CASTGARQGNYGYTF; V: TRBV5-1; J: TRBJ1-2
CDR3: CASSQGHRDTQYF; V: TRBV11-2; J: TRBJ2-3
CDR3: CASLAAEDPNYGYTF; V: TRBV19; J: TRBJ1-2
CDR3: CASSFSPGTAYGYTF; V: TRBV12-3/TRBV12-4; J: TRBJ1-2
CDR3: CASRQGTNTEAFF; V: TRBV7-3; J: TRBJ1-1
CDR3: CASSFQGYNSPLHF; V: TRBV7-3; J: TRBJ1-6
CDR3: CASSPPTGWNEQFF; V: TRBV7-9; J: TRBJ2-1
CDR3: CASSLELAGGEEQFF; V: TRBV5-1; J: TRBJ2-1
CDR3: CSVGQSNTGELFF; V: TRBV29-1; J: TRBJ2-2
CDR3: CASSPQGGSYNEQFF; V: TRBV5-1; J: TRBJ2-1
CDR3: CSRGRTAYEQYF; V: TRBV20-1; J: TRBJ2-7
CDR3: CATNRGAGNTIYF; V: TRBV10-3; J: TRBJ1-3
CDR3: CASSFVAGGSNTGELFF; V: TRBV7-6; J: TRBJ2-2
CDR3: CSASSQGVYGYTF; V: TRBV20-1; J: TRBJ1-2
CDR3: CASSLQYQETQYF; V: TRBV7-6; J: TRBJ2-5
CDR3: CASSYAAAGGYTF; V: TRBV6-2/TRBV6-3; J: TRBJ1-2
CDR3: CASTPGEFSYNEQFF; V: TRBV12-3/TRBV12-4; J: TRBJ2-1
CDR3: CASGLATPGAYNEQFF; V: TRBV12-5; J: TRBJ2-1
CDR3: CASGAGIYEQYF; V: TRBV12-5; J: TRBJ2-7
CDR3: CASSSAGVQETQYF; V: TRBV5-1; J: TRBJ2-5
CDR3: CSARGGGHSGDNEQFF; V: TRBV20-1; J: TRBJ2-1
CDR3: CATQGAGQPQHF; V: TRBV24-1; J: TRBJ1-5
CDR3: CASSVGDGLSTDTQYF; V: TRBV9; J: TRBJ2-3
CDR3: CASGLTGVSYEQYF; V: TRBV19; J: TRBJ2-7
CDR3: CASSLGAGYGYTF; V: TRBV11-2; J: TRBJ1-2
CDR3: CATSPGTSGINEQFF; V: TRBV24-1; J: TRBJ2-1
CDR3: CASSPQGGSYEQYF; V: TRBV7-2; J: TRBJ2-7
CDR3: CASSQDTSRIQETQYF; V: TRBV4-3; J: TRBJ2-5
CDR3: CSVDQGQGVHEQYF; V: TRBV29-1; J: TRBJ2-7
CDR3: CASSYGGNYGYTF; V: TRBV6-5; J: TRBJ1-2
CDR3: CASFSGTKYEQYF; V: TRBV6-5; J: TRBJ2-7
CDR3: CASSLSGITYGYTF; V: TRBV5-1; J: TRBJ1-2
CDR3: CASSLLYLGGEGNSPLHF; V: TRBV5-5; J: TRBJ1-6
CDR3: CASSLANSAGLAGNQETQYF; V: TRBV5-1; J: TRBJ2-5
CDR3: CASSVAPLNTEAFF; V: TRBV9; J: TRBJ1-1
CDR3: CASSSTSGINEQFF; V: TRBV7-9; J: TRBJ2-1
CDR3: CASSRGQEAFF; V: TRBV5-1; J: TRBJ1-1
CDR3: CAISAQDGGSYEQYF; V: TRBV10-3; J: TRBJ2-7
CDR3: CSAPLALNTGELFF; V: TRBV20-1; J: TRBJ2-2
CDR3: CASSSQGWRRETQYF; V: TRBV12-3/TRBV12-4; J: TRBJ2-5